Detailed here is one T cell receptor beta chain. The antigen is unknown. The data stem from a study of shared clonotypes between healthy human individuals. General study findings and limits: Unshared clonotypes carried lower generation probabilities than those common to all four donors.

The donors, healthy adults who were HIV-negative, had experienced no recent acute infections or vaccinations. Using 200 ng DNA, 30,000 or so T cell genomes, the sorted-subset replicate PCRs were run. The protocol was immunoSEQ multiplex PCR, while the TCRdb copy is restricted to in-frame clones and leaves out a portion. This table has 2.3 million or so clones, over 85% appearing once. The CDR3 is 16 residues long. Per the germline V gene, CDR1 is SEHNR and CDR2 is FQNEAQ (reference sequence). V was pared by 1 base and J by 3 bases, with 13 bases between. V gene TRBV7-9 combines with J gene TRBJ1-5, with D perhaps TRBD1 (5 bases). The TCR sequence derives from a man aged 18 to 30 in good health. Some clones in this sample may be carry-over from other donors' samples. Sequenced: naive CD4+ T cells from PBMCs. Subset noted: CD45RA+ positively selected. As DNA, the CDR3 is TGTGCCAGCAGCTTAGTCGTCGGGGGATTCAATCAGCCCCAGCATTTT. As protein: CASSLVVGGFNQPQHF.